What follows are 17 T cell receptor beta chains derived from one specimen sequenced in a study of blood T cell repertoires in COVID-19 (dated by TCRdb to 2019 to 2021). Libraries were prepared through the immunoSEQ multiplex PCR assay. Entries here come from immuneACCESS through TCRdb and include only in-frame sequences with V and J called. Some clones fail to appear in such tables; in the studies checked, an unresolved V gene covers under half of the shortfall, and the cause of the remainder is unknown. The sample yields 70,000 to 95,000 clones; around 80% were counted once. Jointly, the top ten make up 21% of the sample. The specimen was peripheral blood. These receptors originate from a human donor in a cohort sampled during active COVID-19.

Only a few counts were recorded for this clone. J is TRBJ2-7 and V is TRBV24-1; D is unresolved. V lost 6 bases to trimming and J lost 5 bases, with 10 bases between them. This CDR3 is 12 amino acids long. CDR1 and CDR2 from the germline V gene are KGHDR and SFDVKD. In DNA form, the CDR3 reads TGTGCCACCAGTACCTCCGGAGACGAGCAGTACTTC. Protein: CATSTSGDEQYF.

This chain joins TRBV7-9 and TRBJ1-1; 7 bases are shared with TRBD1. The junction had 7 bases not matched to a gene; V was cut back by 5 bases and J by 4 bases. The CDR3 extends over 14 amino acids. Germline V lookup: CDR1 SEHNR, CDR2 FQNEAQ (reference sequence). CDR3: CASSQLGTATEAFF. CDR3 nucleotides: TGTGCCAGCAGCCAACTCGGGACAGCCACTGAAGCTTTCTTT.

The V call is TRBV6-5, the J call TRBJ2-1, with D maybe TRBD2 (7 bases). Trimming shortened V by 2 bases and J by 5 bases, and 13 bases separated the two germline ends. The CDR3 contains 15 residues. Germline V gives CDR1 MNHEY, CDR2 SVGAGI. The CDR3 is CASSYARGAHNEQFF. CDR3 DNA: TGTGCCAGCAGTTACGCACGGGGGGCCCACAATGAGCAGTTCTTC.

V gene TRBV5-5 combines with J gene TRBJ1-3; possible D gene TRBD1, 5 bases. Looked up from germline, CDR1 is SGHKS and CDR2 is YYEKEE (reference sequence). This CDR3 has 16 residues. Trimming took off 5 bases at V and 0 bases at J, with 15 bases between the two ends. The CDR3 sequence is CASSYATANSGNTIYF. The CDR3 nucleotides read TGTGCCAGCAGTTATGCGACAGCGAACTCTGGAAACACCATATATTTT.

The V call is TRBV7-9, the J call TRBJ2-6, with 7 nucleotides matching TRBD2. The junction had 6 bases not matched to a gene; V was cut back by 1 base and J by 0 bases. The CDR3 consists of 18 residues. Germline V gene lookup returns CDR1 SEHNR and CDR2 FQNEAQ (reference sequence). DNA for the CDR3: TGTGCCAGCAGCTTAGGGAGGCGGGGGAGCTCTGGGGCCAACGTCCTGACTTTC. This translates into CASSLGRRGSSGANVLTF.

This CDR3 is CASSLRGRVETQYF. CDR3 nucleotides: TGTGCCAGCAGCCTCAGGGGGCGGGTGGAGACCCAGTACTTC. This chain joins TRBV2 and TRBJ2-5; 8 bases fit TRBD1. The length of the CDR3 is 14 residues. With 6 bases clipped from V and 5 bases from J, the junction kept 8 bases outside the gene matches. CDR1 and CDR2 from the germline V gene are SNHLY and FYNNEI. The whole variable domain, remainder taken from reference TRBV2 and TRBJ2-5, is EPEVTQTPSHQVTQMGQEVILRCVPISNHLYFYWYRQILGQKVEFLVSFYNNEISEKSEIFDDQFSVERPDGSNFTLKIRSTKLEDSAMYFCASSLRGRVETQYFGPGTRLLVL.

The chain couples TRBV5-4 to TRBJ1-1; D is perhaps TRBD1 (5 bases). The CDR3 has 16 residues. The germline V gene encodes CDR1 SGHNT and CDR2 YYREEE (reference sequence). The V end was cut by 4 bases, the J end by 0 bases, with 16 bases between. The CDR3 loop is CASSEETGTLNTEAFF. CDR3 in DNA: TGTGCCAGCAGCGAAGAAACCGGGACTTTGAACACTGAAGCTTTCTTT.

The gene calls are TRBV3-1 (or the pseudogene TRBV3-2) and TRBJ2-1; D unclear. Germline CDR1 is LGHDT and CDR2 is YNNKEL (reference sequence). V shed 4 bases and J shed 8 bases, with 6 bases lying between them. The CDR3 has 11 amino acids. The CDR3 DNA is TGTGCCAGCAGCCTCGAGTATGAGCAGTTCTTC. Encoded protein: CASSLEYEQFF.

The CDR3 DNA reads as TGTGCCAGCTCATCGGGTCCGGTCTCTGGAAACACCATATATTTT. As protein: CASSSGPVSGNTIYF. The chain links TRBV18 to TRBJ1-3, with unresolved D. The CDR3 has 15 amino acids. The germline V gene encodes CDR1 KGHSH and CDR2 LQKENI. Trimming left V 5 bases short and J 0 bases short, with 11 bases between.

This chain connects TRBV12-5 to TRBJ1-1; D is unresolved. Germline assignment: CDR1 LGHNT and CDR2 FRNRAP. The CDR3 contains 11 residues. The V and J ends lost 5 bases and 7 bases respectively, with 8 bases between them. This chain's CDR3 is CASGTYGEAFF. The DNA of the CDR3 is TGTGCTAGTGGTACCTACGGTGAAGCTTTCTTT. Looking up the rest from reference TRBV12-5 and TRBJ1-1 gives the full variable domain: DARVTQTPRHKVTEMGQEVTMRCQPILGHNTVFWYRQTMMQGLELLAYFRNRAPLDDSGMPKDRFSAEMPDATLATLKIQPSEPRDSAVYFCASGTYGEAFFGQGTRLTVV.

The chain combines TRBV19 with TRBJ1-2; 9 bases agree with TRBD1. CDR3 size: 14 residues. V trimming: 2 bases; J trimming: 6 bases; junction bases outside the gene matches: 4. From germline, CDR1 is LNHDA and CDR2 SQIVND (reference sequence). CDR3 DNA sequence: TGTGCCAGTAGTATAAACAGGGGGCAGAATGGCTACACCTTC. It yields the protein CASSINRGQNGYTF.

This clone was seen once. The chain uses TRBV5-6 and TRBJ1-3; no clear D gene. The CDR3 runs 17 residues. V gave up 3 bases and J gave up 2 bases, with 18 bases separating them. Germline loops: CDR1 SGHDT, CDR2 YYEEEE. The CDR3 DNA sequence: TGTGCCAGCAGCTCCGCGGGTTTTAGGTCCCCTGGAAACACCATATATTTT. Residues: CASSSAGFRSPGNTIYF.

V and J are TRBV10-3 and TRBJ2-2; 9 bases match TRBD2. This CDR3 spans 15 amino acids. Germline V gene sequence: CDR1 ENHRY, CDR2 SYGVKD. V lost 4 bases and J lost 4; bases outside the gene matches: 4. The CDR3 DNA follows: TGTGCCATCAGTGTAGCGGGGGCGCCCACCGGGGAGCTGTTTTTT. Residues: CAISVAGAPTGELFF.

CDR3 bases: TGTGCCAGCTCACCGGCAATCAAGAACACTGAAGCTTTCTTT. This sequence encodes CASSPAIKNTEAFF. The gene calls are TRBV18 and TRBJ1-1; D uncertain. This CDR3 has 14 residues. V was trimmed by 3 bases and J by 1 base, leaving 9 bases between them. Germline V lookup: CDR1 KGHSH, CDR2 LQKENI.

V gene TRBV20-1 combines with J gene TRBJ1-2; D unclear. Trimming pared 6 bases from V and 10 bases from J, leaving 15 bases between. This CDR3 contains 11 residues. Germline lookup yields CDR1 DFQATT and CDR2 SNEGSKA (reference sequence). CDR3 sequence: CSAGTAIDYTF. The CDR3 bases are TGCAGTGCGGGCACGGCAATAGACTACACCTTC.

The chain links TRBV5-1 to TRBJ1-1; no reliable D call. Germline lookup yields CDR1 SGHRS and CDR2 YFSETQ. V lost 0 bases, J lost 0 bases, and 6 bases lay in between. CDR3 size: 14 residues. The CDR3 protein is CASSLDGMNTEAFF. The CDR3 DNA is TGCGCCAGCAGCTTGGACGGGATGAACACTGAAGCTTTCTTT.

J is TRBJ2-1 and V is TRBV27; tentatively, D is TRBD2 (5 bases). Trimming removed 5 bases from V and 0 bases from J, with 14 bases in between. The CDR3 loop spans 16 amino acids. Germline-derived CDR1 and CDR2 are MNHEY and SMNVEV (reference sequence). The CDR3 loop reads CASSKTRTSSYNEQFF. The CDR3 DNA reads TGTGCCAGCAGTAAAACTAGGACGAGCTCCTACAATGAGCAGTTCTTC.